This TCR beta chain emerged from a study of cytomegalovirus exposure and HLA in healthy donors. Study as a whole: A prior analysis found about 110 million unique TCR beta sequences from around 190 million T cells. Study findings and constraints: Analyzed later, association rates of TCRs varied across HLA loci, with DRB1 most and HLA-C fewest.

The CDR3 extends over 14 amino acids. Trimming removed 3 bases at V and 6 bases at J, with 12 bases between. Germline V gene data show CDR1 as MDHEN and CDR2 as SYDVKM. Both 60 Vbeta primers and 13 Jbeta primers went into the PCR. Profiled with immunoSEQ multiplex PCR; TCRdb holds only in-frame clones, not every one. The sample records 150,000 or so clones, under 90% being singletons. This clone was found a few times. Its antigen is not identified. The V and J genes are TRBV28 and TRBJ2-1; no definite D call. Sequenced sample: PBMCs. This sequence originates from a male donor in good health and CMV-seronegative. CDR3 sequence reads: CASSLAPSINEQFF. The CDR3 DNA follows: TGTGCCAGCAGTTTGGCCCCCAGTATCAATGAGCAGTTCTTC.